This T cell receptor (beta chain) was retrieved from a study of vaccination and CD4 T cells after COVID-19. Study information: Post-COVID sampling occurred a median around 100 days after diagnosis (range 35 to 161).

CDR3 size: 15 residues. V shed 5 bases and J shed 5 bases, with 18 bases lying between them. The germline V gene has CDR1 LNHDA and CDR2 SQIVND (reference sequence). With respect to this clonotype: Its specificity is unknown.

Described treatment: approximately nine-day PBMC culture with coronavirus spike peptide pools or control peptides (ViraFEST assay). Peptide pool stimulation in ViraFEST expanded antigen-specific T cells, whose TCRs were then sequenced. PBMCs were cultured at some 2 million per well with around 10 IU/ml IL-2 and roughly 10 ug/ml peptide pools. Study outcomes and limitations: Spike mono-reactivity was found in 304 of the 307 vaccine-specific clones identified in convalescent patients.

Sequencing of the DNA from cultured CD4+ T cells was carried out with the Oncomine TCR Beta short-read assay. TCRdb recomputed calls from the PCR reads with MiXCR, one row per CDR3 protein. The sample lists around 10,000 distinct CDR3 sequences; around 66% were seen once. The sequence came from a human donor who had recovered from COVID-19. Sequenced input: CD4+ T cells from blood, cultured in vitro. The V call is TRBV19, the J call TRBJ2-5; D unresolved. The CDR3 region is CASSSRTAVGETQYF. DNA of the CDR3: TGTGCCAGTAGTTCCCGGACGGCGGTGGGGGAGACCCAGTACTTC.